Listed below are T cell receptor beta chains from one sample, sequenced in a study of cytomegalovirus exposure and HLA in healthy donors. Method: immunoSEQ multiplex PCR; TCRdb's copy keeps in-frame clones and lacks some. The sample contains around 140,000 clones, roughly 79% of which appear only once. Sequencing input: PBMCs. The receptors were gathered from a woman aged 18-30 years in good health and CMV-seronegative. CDR3s include the opening cysteine and the closing phenylalanine or tryptophan. Each record gives: V gene, clone size, J gene, D gene, CDR3 protein, CDR3 DNA. The D gene is left open where the match is weak. Only part of the rows carry a size: once, few, many, or a class if the clone is expanded.

TRBV5-1	-	TRBJ2-7	TRBD1	CASSSQGLVGEQYF	TGCGCCAGCAGCTCACAGGGGCTAGTCGGTGAGCAGTACTTC
TRBV5-1	once	TRBJ2-3	TRBD2	CASSIIAGSTDTQYF	TGCGCCAGCAGCATTATAGCGGGGAGCACAGATACGCAGTATTTT
TRBV5-1	few	TRBJ1-2	-	CASSLVAGVVKGYTF	TGCGCCAGCAGCTTGGTAGCAGGGGTGGTGAAGGGCTACACCTTC
TRBV5-6	-	TRBJ2-3	-	CASSREATDTQYF	TGTGCCAGCAGCAGGGAGGCGACAGATACGCAGTATTTT
TRBV29-1	once	TRBJ2-5	-	CSVEDHGGRETQYF	TGCAGCGTTGAAGATCATGGGGGCCGGGAGACCCAGTACTTC
TRBV4-1	-	TRBJ2-7	-	CASSQGGYEQYF	TGCGCCAGCAGCCAAGGCGGCTACGAGCAGTACTTC
TRBV7-9	-	TRBJ2-7	TRBD2	CASSWGLAGDSSYEQYF	TGTGCCAGCAGCTGGGGACTAGCGGGAGACTCGTCGTACGAGCAGTACTTC
TRBV2	few	TRBJ1-1	-	CASSELESTEAFF	TGTGCCAGCAGTGAGTTGGAGAGCACTGAAGCTTTCTTT
TRBV7-8	few	TRBJ2-7	TRBD2	CASSSLAGGHEQYF	TGTGCCAGCAGTTCGCTAGCGGGAGGGCACGAGCAGTACTTC
TRBV5-1	-	TRBJ2-7	-	CASSLDLGGEYEQYF	TGCGCCAGCAGCTTGGATTTAGGGGGAGAATACGAGCAGTACTTC
TRBV7-9	-	TRBJ2-5	-	CASSSDRHQETQYF	TGTGCCAGCAGTTCCGACAGACACCAAGAGACCCAGTACTTC
TRBV7-9	-	TRBJ1-2	TRBD1	CASATGQGFYGYTF	TGTGCCAGCGCGACCGGACAGGGCTTCTATGGCTACACCTTC
TRBV14	few	TRBJ1-2	TRBD1	CASSRDSYGYTF	TGTGCCAGCAGCCGGGACAGCTATGGCTACACCTTC
TRBV12-2	-	TRBJ2-3	-	CASRLGLAGTDTQYF	TGTGCAAGTCGCTTAGGACTAGCGGGCACAGATACGCAGTATTTT
TRBV2	-	TRBJ2-7	-	CASSLAGRDEQYF	TGTGCCAGCAGTTTAGCTGGCCGGGACGAGCAGTACTTC
TRBV10-3	-	TRBJ2-1	-	CAISESGSEQFF	TGTGCCATCAGTGAGTCCGGGAGTGAGCAGTTCTTC
TRBV5-4	-	TRBJ2-5	-	CASSRMAEGQEKTQYF	TGTGCCAGCAGCAGGATGGCGGAGGGCCAGGAGAAGACCCAGTACTTC
TRBV7-9	-	TRBJ2-7	TRBD1	CASSHSQGVLYEQYF	TGTGCCAGCAGCCATTCTCAGGGGGTCCTCTACGAGCAGTACTTC
TRBV5-1	once	TRBJ2-7	TRBD1	CASSLTGDSRDYEQYF	TGCGCCAGCAGCCTGACAGGGGACTCGAGAGACTACGAGCAGTACTTC